Below, 15 T cell receptor beta chains from the same sample are listed, as sequenced in a study of cytomegalovirus exposure and HLA in healthy donors (dated by TCRdb to the late 2010s). The protocol used for the library was the immunoSEQ multiplex PCR assay. A mixture of 60 forward primers for TCR Vbeta segments and 13 reverse primers for TCR Jbeta segments was used in the multiplex PCR. This is the immuneACCESS table as TCRdb keeps it, with only in-frame sequences that have V and J called. A part of the clones is gone; compared with another copy, unresolved V genes explain less than half, and the rest is unexplained. The sample includes around 180,000 clones, with roughly nine tenths observed a single time. The leading ten clones occupy around 0.25% of the sample. The specimen was PBMCs. The receptors were gathered from a girl under three years old in good health and CMV-seronegative.

The chain has TRBV18 and TRBJ2-3; D unresolved. The CDR3 has 14 amino acids. Germline V gives CDR1 KGHSH, CDR2 LQKENI. Trimming took 2 bases from V and 8 from J, leaving 14 bases between them. CDR3 in amino acids: CASSPTPGVRTQYF. The CDR3, as DNA: TGTGCCAGCTCACCAACTCCAGGTGTCCGTACGCAGTATTTT.

This chain uses TRBV30 with TRBJ2-7; D is uncertain. CDR1 is GTSNPN, CDR2 SVGIG, per germline (reference sequence). The CDR3 has 12 amino acids. Trimming took off 0 bases at V and 3 bases at J, with 6 bases between the two ends. The CDR3 nucleotides are TGTGCCTGGAGTGTAATTTACTACGAGCAGTACTTC. The encoded protein is CAWSVIYYEQYF.

The J gene is TRBJ2-7, the V gene TRBV30, with 11 bases that match TRBD2. This CDR3 region has 15 residues. Germline V gene sequence: CDR1 GTSNPN, CDR2 SVGIG (reference sequence). Trimming took 5 bases from V and 3 from J; bases not matched to a gene: 9. The CDR3 here is CAWQLAGGWSYEQYF. The DNA of the CDR3 is TGTGCCTGGCAGCTAGCGGGAGGCTGGAGCTACGAGCAGTACTTC.

About this clone: Other DNA sequences in this sample translate to the same CDR3. The CDR3 spells CASSFRGLNTEAFF. The CDR3 bases are TGTGCCAGCAGTTTCAGGGGCCTGAACACTGAAGCTTTCTTT. This chain uses TRBV28 with TRBJ1-1; D might be TRBD1 (6 bases). The germline V gene encodes CDR1 MDHEN and CDR2 SYDVKM. V lost 3 bases, J lost 0 bases, and 8 bases lay in between. CDR3 length: 14 amino acids.

The V gene is TRBV7-9, the J gene TRBJ2-3, with 8 bases aligning to TRBD2. From germline, CDR1 is SEHNR and CDR2 FQNEAQ (reference sequence). The length of the CDR3 is 13 residues. The J segment lost 4 bases and the V segment lost 6 bases, leaving 3 bases of the junction unmatched. DNA of the CDR3: TGTGCCAGCAGTTCGGGGGGGCCAGATACGCAGTATTTT. Encoded protein: CASSSGGPDTQYF.

The chain recombines TRBV9 with TRBJ1-1; D might be TRBD1 (5 bases). CDR1 and CDR2 from the germline V gene are SGDLS and YYNGEE. The CDR3 runs to 14 residues. With 3 bases removed from V and 4 bases from J, the gap between germline ends came to 13 bases. CDR3 nucleotides: TGTGCCAGCAGCGCCGGGGGTAAGGGCACTGAAGCTTTCTTT. Translating gives CASSAGGKGTEAFF.

This chain links TRBV7-9 with TRBJ2-1; 9 nucleotides align to TRBD1. V gave up 3 bases and J gave up 2 bases; unmatched junction bases: 2. CDR1 and CDR2 from the germline V gene are SEHNR and FQNEAQ (reference sequence). The CDR3 runs 15 residues. In DNA, the CDR3 is TGTGCCAGCAGCTTCAGGACAGGGGCCTACAATGAGCAGTTCTTC. This gives the protein CASSFRTGAYNEQFF.

A few counts support this clone. This sequence joins TRBV5-6 and TRBJ2-1; a weak D match, TRBD2 (6 bases). V lost 0 bases to trimming and J lost 15 bases, with 19 bases between them. From germline, CDR1 is SGHDT and CDR2 YYEEEE. The CDR3 length is 14 residues. The CDR3 spells CASSLEEAGTRGFF. DNA of the CDR3: TGTGCCAGCAGCTTGGAGGAGGCGGGAACTAGGGGGTTCTTC.

The J gene is TRBJ1-2, the V gene TRBV4-2; 10 nucleotides line up with TRBD1. The CDR3 runs to 16 residues. V gave up 2 bases and J gave up 4 bases; unmatched junction bases: 7. The germline CDR1 and CDR2 sequences are LGHNA and YNFKEQ. This CDR3 is CASSQYDRGLGYGYTF. Here the CDR3 DNA reads TGTGCCAGCAGCCAATACGACAGGGGGCTGGGCTATGGCTACACCTTC.

The genes are TRBV29-1 and TRBJ1-4; TRBD1 might be the D (5 bases). There are 13 residues in the CDR3. Per germline, CDR1 SQVTM and CDR2 ANQGSEA. Trimming pared 1 base from V and 6 bases from J, leaving 9 bases between. CDR3 residues: CSVEGGADEKLFF. Written as DNA, the CDR3 is TGCAGCGTTGAAGGGGGCGCGGATGAAAAACTGTTTTTT.

The rearrangement uses TRBV7-9 and TRBJ2-7, with a possible D match to TRBD2 (6 bases). This CDR3 has 14 residues. The germline V gene encodes CDR1 SEHNR and CDR2 FQNEAQ (reference sequence). V lost 8 bases, J lost 4 bases, and 18 bases lay in between. DNA for the CDR3: TGTGCCAGCTCCAGGCTAGCGCAGCTATACGAGCAGTACTTC. The encoded protein is CASSRLAQLYEQYF. Full variable domain (outside the CDR3, taken from reference TRBV7-9 and TRBJ2-7): DTGVSQNPRHKITKRGQNVTFRCDPISEHNRLYWYRQTLGQGPEFLTYFQNEAQLEKSRLLSDRFSAERPKGSFSTLEIQRTEQGDSAMYLCASSRLAQLYEQYFGPGTRLTVT.

V and J are TRBV5-6 and TRBJ2-4; D might be TRBD1 (5 bases). Trimming removed 3 bases at V and 8 bases at J, with 21 bases between. Per germline, CDR1 SGHDT and CDR2 YYEEEE. The CDR3 runs 16 residues. The CDR3: CASSSHIQEPHYIQYF. CDR3 bases: TGTGCCAGCAGCTCGCACATACAGGAACCTCATTACATTCAGTACTTC.

This clone turned up a few times. The chain employs TRBV29-1 and TRBJ2-2, with 9 bases that match TRBD1. The CDR3 spans 15 residues. The germline CDR1 and CDR2 sequences are SQVTM and ANQGSEA. The J segment lost 4 bases and the V segment lost 3 bases, leaving 6 bases of the junction unmatched. In DNA, the CDR3 is TGCAGCGTTGAGGACAGGGGACGGAGCACCGGGGAGCTGTTTTTT. Its translation is CSVEDRGRSTGELFF.

The chain uses TRBV19 and TRBJ1-5; TRBD1 matches at 10 bases. Germline V gene data show CDR1 as LNHDA and CDR2 as SQIVND (reference sequence). This CDR3 is 14 amino acids long. Trimming at V came to 6 bases and at J to 4 bases, leaving 3 bases not matched to a gene. CDR3 protein: CASSRTGGNQPQHF. The CDR3 nucleotides read TGTGCCAGTAGCCGGACAGGGGGGAATCAGCCCCAGCATTTT.

The chain joins TRBV19 to TRBJ1-5, with TRBD1 matching over 7 bases. The junction had 8 bases not matched to a gene; V was cut back by 8 bases and J by 1 base. The CDR3 contains 15 residues. CDR1 is LNHDA and CDR2 is SQIVND in the germline V gene (reference sequence). Here the CDR3 DNA reads TGTGCCAGTTCCACCCGCAGGGGGAGCAATCAGCCCCAGCATTTT. Protein: CASSTRRGSNQPQHF. The full variable domain, rest sourced from reference TRBV19 and TRBJ1-5, is DGGITQSPKYLFRKEGQNVTLSCEQNLNHDAMYWYRQDPGQGLRLIYYSQIVNDFQKGDIAEGYSVSREKKESFPLTVTSAQKNPTAFYLCASSTRRGSNQPQHFGDGTRLSIL.